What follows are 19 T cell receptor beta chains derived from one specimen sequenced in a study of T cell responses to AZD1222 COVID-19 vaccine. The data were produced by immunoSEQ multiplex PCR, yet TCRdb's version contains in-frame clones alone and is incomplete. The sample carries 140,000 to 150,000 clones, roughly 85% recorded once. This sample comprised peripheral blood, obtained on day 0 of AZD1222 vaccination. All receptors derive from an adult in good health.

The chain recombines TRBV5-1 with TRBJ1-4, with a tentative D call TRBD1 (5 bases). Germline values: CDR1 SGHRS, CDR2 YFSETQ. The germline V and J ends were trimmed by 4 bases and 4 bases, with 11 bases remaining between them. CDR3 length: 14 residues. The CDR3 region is CASSEGRNNEKLFF. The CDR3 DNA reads TGCGCCAGCAGCGAGGGACGGAATAATGAAAAACTGTTTTTT.

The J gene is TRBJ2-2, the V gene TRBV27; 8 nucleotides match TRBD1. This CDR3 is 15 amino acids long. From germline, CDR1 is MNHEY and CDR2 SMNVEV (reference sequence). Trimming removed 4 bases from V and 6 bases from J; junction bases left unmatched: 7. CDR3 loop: CASSSGTGIPGELFF. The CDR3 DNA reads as TGTGCCAGCAGTTCTGGGACAGGAATACCCGGGGAGCTGTTTTTT.

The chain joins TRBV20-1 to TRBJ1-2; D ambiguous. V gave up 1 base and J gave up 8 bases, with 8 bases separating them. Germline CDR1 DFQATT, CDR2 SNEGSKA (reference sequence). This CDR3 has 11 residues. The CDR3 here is CSARATEGYTF. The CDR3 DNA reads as TGCAGTGCTAGAGCGACCGAAGGCTACACCTTC.

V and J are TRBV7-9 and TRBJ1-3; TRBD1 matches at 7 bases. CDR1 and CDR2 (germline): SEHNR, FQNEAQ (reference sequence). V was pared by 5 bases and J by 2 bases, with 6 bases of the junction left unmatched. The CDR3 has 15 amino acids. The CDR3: CASSTGAGAGNTIYF. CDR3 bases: TGTGCCAGCAGCACAGGGGCGGGCGCTGGAAACACCATATATTTT. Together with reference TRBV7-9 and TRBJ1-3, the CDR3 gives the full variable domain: DTGVSQNPRHKITKRGQNVTFRCDPISEHNRLYWYRQTLGQGPEFLTYFQNEAQLEKSRLLSDRFSAERPKGSFSTLEIQRTEQGDSAMYLCASSTGAGAGNTIYFGEGSWLTVV.

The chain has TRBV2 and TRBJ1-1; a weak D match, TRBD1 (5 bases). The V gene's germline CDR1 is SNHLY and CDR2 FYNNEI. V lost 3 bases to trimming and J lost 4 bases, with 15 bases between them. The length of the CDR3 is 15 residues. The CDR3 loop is CASSEGRGFGTEAFF. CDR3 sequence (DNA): TGTGCCAGCAGTGAGGGGCGAGGGTTCGGCACTGAAGCTTTCTTT.

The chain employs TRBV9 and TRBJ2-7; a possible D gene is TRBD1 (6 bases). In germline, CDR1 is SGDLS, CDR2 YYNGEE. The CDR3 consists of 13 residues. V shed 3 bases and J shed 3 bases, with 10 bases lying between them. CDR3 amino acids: CASSAGHLYEQYF. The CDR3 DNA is TGTGCCAGCAGCGCGGGACACCTCTACGAGCAGTACTTC.

This CDR3 reads CASSGRLDTIYF. CDR3 coding DNA: TGTGCCAGCAGCGGACGCCTGGACACCATATATTTT. The chain has TRBV7-9 and TRBJ1-3; no clear D gene. V lost 5 bases to trimming and J lost 8 bases, with 10 bases between them. The CDR3 has 12 amino acids. Germline CDR1 and CDR2: SEHNR and FQNEAQ (reference sequence).

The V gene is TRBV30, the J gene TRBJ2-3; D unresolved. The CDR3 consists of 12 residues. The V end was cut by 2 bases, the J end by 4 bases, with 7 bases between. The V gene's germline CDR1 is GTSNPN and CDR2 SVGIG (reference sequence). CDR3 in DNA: TGTGCCTGGAGTATCCTACCAGATACGCAGTATTTT. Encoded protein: CAWSILPDTQYF.

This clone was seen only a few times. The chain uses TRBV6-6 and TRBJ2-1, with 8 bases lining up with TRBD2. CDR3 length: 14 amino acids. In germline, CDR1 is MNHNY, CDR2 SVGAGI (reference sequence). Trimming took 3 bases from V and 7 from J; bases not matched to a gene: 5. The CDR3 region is CASSYVAGKNEQFF. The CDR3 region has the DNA TGTGCCAGCAGTTATGTAGCGGGGAAGAATGAGCAGTTCTTC.

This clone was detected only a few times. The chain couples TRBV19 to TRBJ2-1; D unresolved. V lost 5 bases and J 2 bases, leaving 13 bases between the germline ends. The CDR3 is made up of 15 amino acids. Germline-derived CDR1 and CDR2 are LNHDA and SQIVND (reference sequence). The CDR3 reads CASSASARPYNEQFF. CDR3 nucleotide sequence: TGTGCCAGTAGTGCCTCCGCCCGGCCCTACAATGAGCAGTTCTTC.

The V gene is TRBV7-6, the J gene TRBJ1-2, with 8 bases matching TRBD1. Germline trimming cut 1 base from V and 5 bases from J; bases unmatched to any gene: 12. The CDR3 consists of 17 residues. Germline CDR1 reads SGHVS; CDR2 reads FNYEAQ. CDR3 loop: CASSLGPNGQGSYGYTF. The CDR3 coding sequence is TGTGCCAGCAGCTTAGGGCCGAACGGACAGGGCTCTTATGGCTACACCTTC.

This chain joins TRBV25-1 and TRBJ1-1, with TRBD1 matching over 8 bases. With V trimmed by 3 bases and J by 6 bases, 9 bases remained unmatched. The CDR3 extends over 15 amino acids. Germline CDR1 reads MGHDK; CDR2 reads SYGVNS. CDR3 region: CASSDFVQGEPEAFF. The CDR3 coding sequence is TGTGCCAGCAGTGATTTCGTACAGGGGGAGCCTGAAGCTTTCTTT.

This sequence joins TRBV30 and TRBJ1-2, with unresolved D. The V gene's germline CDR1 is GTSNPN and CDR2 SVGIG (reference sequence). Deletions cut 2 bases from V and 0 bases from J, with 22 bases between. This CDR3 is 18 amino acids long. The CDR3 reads CAWSLHPRRRPANYGYTF. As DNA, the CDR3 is TGTGCCTGGAGTCTACACCCCCGGCGGCGGCCGGCTAACTATGGCTACACCTTC. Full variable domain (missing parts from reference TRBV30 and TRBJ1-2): SQTIHQWPATLVQPVGSPLSLECTVEGTSNPNLYWYRQAAGRGLQLLFYSVGIGQISSEVPQNLSASRPQDRQFILSSKKLLLSDSGFYLCAWSLHPRRRPANYGYTFGSGTRLTVV.

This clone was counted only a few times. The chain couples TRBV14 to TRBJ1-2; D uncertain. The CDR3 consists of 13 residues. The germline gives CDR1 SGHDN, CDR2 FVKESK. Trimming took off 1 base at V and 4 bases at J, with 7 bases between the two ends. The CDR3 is CASSQGRGYGYTF. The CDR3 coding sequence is TGTGCCAGCAGCCAAGGGCGTGGCTATGGCTACACCTTC.

CDR3 DNA sequence: TGTGCCACCAGTGATTTGGCGGGGACTGAAGCTTTCTTT. Its translation: CATSDLAGTEAFF. The rearrangement joins TRBV24-1 to TRBJ1-1; D is uncertain. CDR1 and CDR2 (germline): KGHDR, SFDVKD. Trimming left V 0 bases short and J 5 bases short, with 6 bases between. The CDR3 consists of 13 residues.

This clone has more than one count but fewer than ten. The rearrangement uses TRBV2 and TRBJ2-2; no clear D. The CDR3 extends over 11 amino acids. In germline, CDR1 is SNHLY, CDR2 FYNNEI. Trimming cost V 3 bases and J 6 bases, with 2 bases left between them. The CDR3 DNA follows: TGTGCCAGCAGTGATGCCGGGGAGCTGTTTTTT. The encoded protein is CASSDAGELFF.

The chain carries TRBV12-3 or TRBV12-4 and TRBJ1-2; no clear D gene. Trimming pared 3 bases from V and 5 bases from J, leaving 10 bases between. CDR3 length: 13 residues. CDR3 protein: CASSFSGGYGYTF. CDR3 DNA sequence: TGTGCCAGCAGTTTCTCGGGCGGGTATGGCTACACCTTC.

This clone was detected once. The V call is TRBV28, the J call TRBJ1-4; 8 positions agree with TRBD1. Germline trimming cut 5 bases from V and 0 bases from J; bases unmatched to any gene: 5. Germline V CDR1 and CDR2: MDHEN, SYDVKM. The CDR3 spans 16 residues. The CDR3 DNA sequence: TGTGCCAGCAGTGCGAGACAGGGGCCAACTAATGAAAAACTGTTTTTT. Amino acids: CASSARQGPTNEKLFF.

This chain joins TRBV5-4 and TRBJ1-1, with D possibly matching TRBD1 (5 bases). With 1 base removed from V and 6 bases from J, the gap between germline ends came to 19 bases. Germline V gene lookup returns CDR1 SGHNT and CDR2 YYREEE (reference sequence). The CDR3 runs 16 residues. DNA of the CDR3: TGTGCCAGCAGCTTGTGGGGGGAAAAGGCGGGCGCTGAAGCTTTCTTT. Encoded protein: CASSLWGEKAGAEAFF.